The TCR beta chain under discussion was sequenced for a study of spatial heterogeneity in lung cancer. The library protocol tagged each TCR cDNA with a unique molecular identifier. TCRdb redid the calling of the 5' RACE reads with MiXCR, one entry per CDR3 protein. Among approximately 7,200 distinct CDR3 sequences listed, about 5% were seen once. The sample holds many counts of this clonotype. Trimming at V came to 7 bases and at J to 0 bases, leaving 11 bases not matched to a gene. This CDR3 comprises 16 residues. Looked up from germline, CDR1 is SGHKS and CDR2 is YYEKEE (reference sequence). Time point denoted: sample taken at primary tumor resection. Unsorted whole RNA samples from tumor, nontumor lung or frozen PBMC were sequenced.

This receptor was obtained from a female donor with early-stage non-small cell lung cancer. Sequencing was performed on normal lung tissue next to the tumor, taken at surgery. The V call is TRBV5-5, the J call TRBJ2-3; 7 bases are a match to TRBD2. Here the CDR3 reads CASWAGDSSSTDTQYF. CDR3 sequence (DNA): TGTGCCAGCTGGGCGGGAGACTCCTCTAGCACAGATACGCAGTATTTT.